A single sample gave rise to the 10 T cell receptor beta chains below, sequenced in a study of blood T cell repertoires in COVID-19. Generated by immunoSEQ multiplex PCR, the TCRdb table keeps only in-frame clones and is missing some. This repertoire shows 130,000 to 150,000 clones, around four fifths found once; its top ten account for roughly 2.9%. The sequenced sample was peripheral blood. Source of these receptors: a woman aged 35 to 49 with active or convalescent COVID-19.

This sequence joins TRBV5-1 and TRBJ2-1, with D perhaps matching TRBD2 (5 bases). The CDR3 consists of 13 residues. Germline V CDR1 and CDR2: SGHRS, YFSETQ. Trimming removed 2 bases at V and 5 bases at J, with 8 bases between. The CDR3 coding sequence is TGCGCCAGCAGCTTAGGACTGAACAATGAGCAGTTCTTC. Its translation is CASSLGLNNEQFF.

This clone was seen a single time. This chain joins TRBV19 and TRBJ1-5; possible D gene TRBD1, 5 bases. Between the trimmed V and J ends, which lost 9 bases and 1 base, there was a span of 13 bases. The CDR3 consists of 14 residues. CDR1 is LNHDA and CDR2 is SQIVND in the germline V gene (reference sequence). In DNA, the CDR3 is TGTGCCAGCCACGCAGGGTTGAGCAATCAGCCCCAGCATTTT. This gives the protein CASHAGLSNQPQHF.

This clone was detected only once. The chain is built from TRBV24-1 and TRBJ2-7, with 8 bases fitting TRBD1. The CDR3 is made up of 11 amino acids. The trim removed 9 bases at V and 5 bases at J, leaving 2 bases unmatched. Per the germline V gene, CDR1 is KGHDR and CDR2 is SFDVKD. The CDR3 DNA is TGTGCCACCTCACAGGGGGACGAGCAGTACTTC. Amino acids: CATSQGDEQYF.

The rearrangement joins TRBV5-1 to TRBJ2-7; 8 bases line up with TRBD2. V lost 1 base, J lost 7 bases, and 10 bases stayed unmatched. Looked up from germline, CDR1 is SGHRS and CDR2 is YFSETQ. This CDR3 contains 15 residues. The CDR3: CASSLQPGGSGEQYF. The CDR3 nucleotides are TGCGCCAGCAGCTTGCAACCGGGGGGGTCGGGAGAGCAGTACTTC.

The chain recombines TRBV7-9 with TRBJ1-1, with D possibly being TRBD1 (6 bases). This CDR3 is 17 amino acids long. Germline V gives CDR1 SEHNR, CDR2 FQNEAQ (reference sequence). V gave up 1 base and J gave up 0 bases, with 15 bases separating them. In nucleotides, the CDR3 is TGTGCCAGCAGCTTAGAAATACTAGGGGACATGAACACTGAAGCTTTCTTT. Translating it yields CASSLEILGDMNTEAFF.

This sequence joins TRBV24-1 and TRBJ1-4; the D gene is possibly TRBD1 (6 bases). Trimming pared 5 bases from V and 7 bases from J, leaving 16 bases between. This CDR3 has 15 residues. Germline loops: CDR1 KGHDR, CDR2 SFDVKD. CDR3 bases: TGTGCCACCAGTGCCGTGGGACAAGGCGGTGAAAAACTGTTTTTT. This gives the protein CATSAVGQGGEKLFF.

The chain employs TRBV18 and TRBJ2-1; 11 bases match TRBD2. Germline CDR1 reads KGHSH; CDR2 reads LQKENI. Trimming took 3 bases from V and 4 from J; bases not matched to a gene: 5. The CDR3 totals 16 residues. The CDR3, as DNA: TGTGCCAGCTCACCGACTAGCGGGACACTTTACAATGAGCAGTTCTTC. Protein: CASSPTSGTLYNEQFF.

V gene TRBV18 combines with J gene TRBJ2-7; 11 bases are shared with TRBD1. The CDR3 runs 17 residues. V lost 2 bases to trimming and J lost 7 bases; unmatched junction nucleotides: 13. In germline, CDR1 is KGHSH, CDR2 LQKENI. The CDR3 DNA follows: TGTGCCAGCTCACCAATGATGGGCGGGACAGGGGGAAAGGAGCAGTACTTC. Translating gives CASSPMMGGTGGKEQYF.

The DNA for the CDR3 is TGTGCCAGTAGTACCTGGACAGGACCACCCTATGGCTACACCTTC. Translating gives CASSTWTGPPYGYTF. V gene TRBV19 combines with J gene TRBJ1-2; 7 nucleotides match TRBD1. The length of the CDR3 is 15 residues. Germline loops: CDR1 LNHDA, CDR2 SQIVND (reference sequence). V lost 4 bases to trimming and J lost 4 bases; unmatched junction nucleotides: 9.

The chain joins TRBV28 to TRBJ2-7, with 8 bases fitting TRBD2. Trimming cost V 6 bases and J 5 bases; bases outside gene matches: 9. The CDR3 spans 14 residues. Germline V lookup: CDR1 MDHEN, CDR2 SYDVKM. The CDR3 spells CASSPGGVKDEQYF. The CDR3 DNA sequence: TGTGCCAGCAGCCCGGGGGGGGTGAAGGACGAGCAGTACTTC.